A single sample gave rise to the 20 T cell receptor beta chains below, sequenced in a study of post-analysis software for immune sequencing data. TCR beta libraries were prepared from cDNA with unique molecular identifiers. From the PCR reads, TCRdb called clonotypes with MiXCR, one entry per CDR3 protein. The sample lists about 430,000 distinct CDR3 sequences, approximately 38% seen once, with around 8% in the top ten. Study results and limitations: Included in a set of five TRBV segments more frequent in patients than controls were TRBV5-6, TRBV5-1 and TRBV20-1.

For these TCRs, the target antigens are not known. Sequencing was performed on blood. Receptor source: a girl aged 2-10 years with multiple sclerosis.

J is TRBJ1-1 and V is TRBV5-1; tentative D call: TRBD1 (5 bases). Looked up from germline, CDR1 is SGHRS and CDR2 is YFSETQ. Trimming took 1 base from V and 4 from J, leaving 11 bases between them. The CDR3 length is 14 residues. CDR3 DNA: TGCGCCAGCAGCTTGCTCAGGGTAGGCACTGAAGCTTTCTTT. Its protein product is CASSLLRVGTEAFF.

This chain uses TRBV29-1 with TRBJ2-7, with D possibly matching TRBD2 (5 bases). The CDR3 length is 15 residues. The germline CDR1 and CDR2 sequences are SQVTM and ANQGSEA. V lost 6 bases and J lost 0, with 18 bases in between. This CDR3 reads CSVTPRGSLSYEQYF. For the CDR3, the DNA is TGCAGCGTAACCCCCCGGGGTTCCCTCTCCTACGAGCAGTACTTC.

This clonotype has only a few counts. The chain couples TRBV7-9 to TRBJ2-1; the D gene is possibly TRBD2 (6 bases). Germline CDR1 is SEHNR and CDR2 is FQNEAQ (reference sequence). The CDR3 length is 14 residues. The V end lost 3 bases, the J end lost 7 bases, and 13 bases lay between the germline ends. The CDR3 region is CASSFSGGPNEQFF. The CDR3 nucleotides read TGTGCCAGCAGCTTTTCCGGAGGGCCAAATGAGCAGTTCTTC.

This clonotype was observed a few times. The chain is built from TRBV4-2 and TRBJ2-1; 11 bases align to TRBD2. The CDR3 is made up of 17 amino acids. V trimming: 3 bases; J trimming: 1 base; junction bases outside the gene matches: 5. Germline V gives CDR1 LGHNA, CDR2 YNFKEQ. CDR3 protein: CASSQTGTSGSYNEQFF. The CDR3 DNA is TGTGCCAGCAGCCAGACCGGGACTAGCGGTTCCTACAATGAGCAGTTCTTC.

Note on this clonotype: The CDR3 carries no conserved terminal phenylalanine or tryptophan, so it likely arises from a read error. The chain links TRBV20-1 to TRBJ2-5; 9 bases are a match to TRBD1. Germline CDR1 is DFQATT and CDR2 is SNEGSKA (reference sequence). Germline trimming cut 0 bases from V and 5 bases from J; bases unmatched to any gene: 10. CDR3 size: 16 residues. The CDR3 here is CSARDLDRGDGETQYC. The DNA for the CDR3 is TGCAGTGCTAGAGACCTGGACAGGGGAGATGGGGAGACCCAGTACTGC.

About this clonotype itself: Germline is not matched at one junction end, which may reflect a read error. This chain uses TRBV15 with TRBJ2-5; 16 positions match TRBD2. The DNA end favors TRBJ2-7, so the J call may be wrong. The CDR3 loop spans 18 amino acids. CDR1 and CDR2 from the germline V gene are LNHNV and YYDKDF (reference sequence). DNA for the CDR3: TGTGCCATCAGCAGAGCGGGACTAGCGGGAGGGAGCTCCTACGAGCAGTACTTC. Its protein is CAISRAGLAGGSSYEQYF.

This clonotype came up once. V and J are TRBV7-6 and TRBJ2-5; TRBD2 is a possible D gene (6 bases). The DNA end lines up better with TRBJ2-7; the J call may be wrong. In germline, CDR1 is SGHVS, CDR2 FNYEAQ. There are 15 residues in the CDR3. For the CDR3, the DNA is TGTGCCAGCAGCCGGCAGGAGGGGATCCGCTACGAGCAGTACTTC. Translated, it gives CASSRQEGIRYEQYF.

This rearrangement joins TRBV7-3 to TRBJ1-1; 8 nucleotides match TRBD1. This CDR3 has 14 residues. Germline V CDR1 and CDR2: SGHTA, FQGTGA. Trimming at V came to 5 bases and at J to 3 bases, leaving 5 bases not matched to a gene. In DNA, the CDR3 is TGTGCCAGCAGCCGAATGACAGGGGACACTGAAGCTTTCTTT. Protein product: CASSRMTGDTEAFF.

This clonotype was picked up one time. The chain combines TRBV7-7 with TRBJ2-1, with TRBD1 as a possible D gene (6 bases). CDR1 is SSHAT, CDR2 FNYEAQ, per germline (reference sequence). This CDR3 has 15 residues. V lost 5 bases, J lost 5 bases, and 16 bases lay in between. In nucleotides, the CDR3 is TGTGCCAGCAGCCCTTTACAGGGTTCGAACAATGAGCAGTTCTTC. Amino acid sequence: CASSPLQGSNNEQFF.

V usage is TRBV21-1 and J usage is TRBJ2-5; the DNA was not compared with TRBD1, the D call given in the table. TRBV21-1 represents a pseudogene. The CDR3 has 18 amino acids. The CDR3 sequence is CASKNEGETTMRQETQYF. Here the CDR3 DNA reads TGTGCCAGCAAAAACGAAGGGGAGACCACCATGCGCCAAGAGACCCAGTACTTC.

This clonotype was picked up a small number of times. The chain joins TRBV10-3 to TRBJ2-7, with D possibly matching TRBD1 (6 bases). CDR1 ENHRY and CDR2 SYGVKD come from the germline V gene. The ends were cut back, 6 bases at V and 0 bases at J, with 12 bases in the middle. CDR3 length: 14 amino acids. In DNA, the CDR3 is TGTGCCATCAGAAGGGACACGGGCTCCTACGAGCAGTACTTC. Amino acids: CAIRRDTGSYEQYF.

V and J are TRBV5-1 and TRBJ2-3; a weak D match, TRBD1 (6 bases). Germline lookup yields CDR1 SGHRS and CDR2 YFSETQ. V dropped 0 bases and J dropped 3 bases, with 14 bases sitting between them. The CDR3 length is 16 residues. The CDR3 loop is CASSLAKRGLTDTQYF. CDR3 DNA sequence: TGCGCCAGCAGCTTGGCTAAAAGGGGGTTAACAGATACGCAGTATTTT.

This clonotype was counted only a few times. The genes are TRBV5-1 and TRBJ2-3, with TRBD2 matching over 7 bases. This CDR3 has 15 amino acids. Germline V gene lookup returns CDR1 SGHRS and CDR2 YFSETQ. V shed 1 base and J 2 bases; nucleotides not matched to a gene: 4. DNA of the CDR3: TGCGCCAGCAGCTTGCCGCGGGAGACCACAGATACGCAGTATTTT. Translation: CASSLPRETTDTQYF.

This rearrangement joins TRBV28 to TRBJ2-3; tentatively, D is TRBD1 or TRBD2 (5 bases each). The germline V gene encodes CDR1 MDHEN and CDR2 SYDVKM. This CDR3 has 14 amino acids. The V end lost 6 bases, the J end lost 2 bases, and 12 bases lay between the germline ends. The CDR3 DNA sequence: TGTGCCAGCAGCCCCCGGGGCCTCACAGATACGCAGTATTTT. Protein: CASSPRGLTDTQYF.

The rearrangement links TRBV7-2 to TRBJ2-7, with D unclear. The J call is in doubt because the DNA end fits TRBJ2-5 better. CDR1 SGHTA and CDR2 FQGNSA come from the germline V gene. The CDR3 spans 17 residues. The CDR3 region is CASSLVFSTNGGETQYF. The DNA of the CDR3 is TGTGCCAGCAGCTTAGTGTTTTCGACCAACGGTGGGGAGACCCAGTACTTC.

The chain employs TRBV11-2 and TRBJ2-1; 12 bases agree with TRBD2. The CDR3 spans 14 residues. V was clipped by 4 bases and J by 5 bases; unmatched bases: 0. Germline loops: CDR1 SGHAT, CDR2 FQNNGV. The CDR3 DNA sequence: TGTGCCAGCAGCTGGACTAGCGGGAACAATGAGCAGTTCTTC. Translated: CASSWTSGNNEQFF.

The genes are TRBV7-3 and TRBJ2-5, with D possibly being TRBD1 or TRBD2 (6 bases each). Germline CDR1 SGHTA, CDR2 FQGTGA. This CDR3 has 15 residues. Trimming pared 3 bases from V and 4 bases from J, leaving 15 bases between. In nucleotides, the CDR3 is TGTGCCAGCAGCTTTGACGGAGGAGGGGGAGAGACCCAGTACTTC. Amino acids: CASSFDGGGGETQYF.

This clonotype was counted between two and nine times. The rearrangement joins TRBV5-1 to TRBJ2-1, with 8 bases aligning to TRBD1. The CDR3 spans 13 residues. The V gene end was trimmed by 3 bases and the J gene end by 5 bases; junction bases not matched to a gene: 1. In germline, CDR1 is SGHRS, CDR2 YFSETQ. CDR3 loop: CASSWTGNNEQFF. In DNA, the CDR3 is TGCGCCAGCAGCTGGACAGGGAACAATGAGCAGTTCTTC.

The J gene is TRBJ2-1, the V gene TRBV7-9; 8 nucleotides match TRBD2. Germline lookup yields CDR1 SEHNR and CDR2 FQNEAQ (reference sequence). The J segment lost 8 bases and the V segment lost 5 bases, leaving 8 bases of the junction unmatched. The CDR3 contains 14 residues. CDR3 sequence reads: CASSAGGSGDEQFF. The DNA for the CDR3 is TGTGCCAGCAGCGCGGGGGGCAGCGGGGATGAGCAGTTCTTC.

The table lists this clonotype with a few counts. This chain's CDR3 is CASSGTAGTDTQYF. The CDR3 region has the DNA TGTGCCAGCAGTGGGACAGCTGGCACAGATACGCAGTATTTT. V is TRBV7-3 and J is TRBJ2-3, with 7 bases aligning to TRBD1. Germline loops: CDR1 SGHTA, CDR2 FQGTGA. This CDR3 spans 14 amino acids. V was pared by 6 bases and J by 1 base, with 4 bases of the junction left unmatched.